This T cell receptor beta chain emerged from a study of blood T cell repertoires in COVID-19. Study in general: T cells, B-cell-depleted T cells, or PBMCs provided the cDNA or gDNA that served as material.

Original methodology: Amplified reference gene primers provided the basis for estimating nucleated cell counts. Method: immunoSEQ multiplex PCR; TCRdb's copy keeps in-frame clones and lacks some. D and trimming come from the DNA, and the V and J calls and clone size come from that table. Of 200,000 to 300,000 clones in the sample, 65% to 85% were seen once. This clone has only a few counts. The length of the CDR3 is 15 residues. V was cut by 3 bases and J by 3 bases, with 12 bases left in between. CDR1 MGHDK and CDR2 SYGVNS come from the germline V gene. The V and J genes are TRBV25-1 and TRBJ1-5; the D gene is possibly TRBD1 (5 bases). Sequencing was done on a sample of peripheral blood. The receptor's source is a man aged 35 to 55 with acute or convalescent COVID-19. Here the CDR3 DNA reads TGTGCCAGCAGTGACCTCGGCAGGGACAATCAGCCCCAGCATTTT. Amino acids: CASSDLGRDNQPQHF.